This T cell receptor beta chain was identified during a study of blood T cell repertoires in COVID-19 (dated by TCRdb to 2019 to 2021). With regard to the full study: Samples covering the acute and convalescent phases of COVID-19 were provided by collaborators in the United States, Italy and Spain. The material from the prospective study consisted of cDNA or gDNA derived from T cells, B-cell-depleted T cells, or PBMCs. Subjects who had been exposed to COVID-19, were actively infected with it, or had recovered from it provided the deeply sampled blood TCRbeta repertoires that made up the dataset. The repertoires were released in a freely available public database meant as a resource for research on the immune response to SARS-CoV-2. The samples were drawn from two sources: the first 160 participants of the ongoing ImmuneRACE study, and 1,200 or so subjects contributed by 6 global collaborators. A de-identified subject ID, COVID-19 status, age in years and sex were almost always included in the sample metadata. Where HLA class I and class II types were available, the types were taken from metadata supplied by the sample provider, not from assay-based typing. Broad study findings and their caveats: The quantity of clinical and demographic metadata differed by source and by participant and was supplied without curation.

This clone appeared a few times. Its antigen is unknown. Base qualities are not recorded, but no much larger clone differs from it by a single base. Spanning cysteine to phenylalanine, the CDR3 consists of 15 amino acids. Solely the CDR3 DNA is kept, with 45 bases framed from the first base. Trimming costs V 0 bases and J 5 bases, and their ends lie 12 bases apart. CDR1 KGHDR and CDR2 SFDVKD were looked up in the germline V gene. The collaborating institutions used their own protocols to collect whole blood in K2EDTA tubes. For TCRbeta analysis, collaborator samples were shipped as frozen whole blood, as isolated PBMCs, or as DNA extracted from either sample type. TCRbeta CDR3 regions were amplified from genomic DNA by means of the immunoSEQ Assay, a bias-controlled multiplex PCR. The source study handled its data this way. The number of nucleated cells in each sample was estimated by amplification of reference gene primers within the assay. Sequence reads were collapsed and filtered to measure the absolute abundance of every unique TCRbeta CDR3 rearrangement. For each sample, productive Simpson clonality was calculated as the square root of Simpson's diversity index across productive rearrangements. TCRdb re-hosts the immuneACCESS table, in-frame sequences only. Its copies lack some clones; in the studies checked, an unresolved V gene accounts for under half of them, and the cause for the rest is not known. The DNA gave D and trimming, while V, J and clone size come from that table. The sample yields more than 100,000 clones; approximately 70% were counted once. The ten largest clones add up to more than 0.65% of the sample.

The receptor's source is a human donor with acute or convalescent COVID-19. The donor label of this sample is uncertain. The source material was peripheral blood. The chain employs TRBV24-1 and TRBJ1-2, with the D gene too uncertain to name. The DNA sequence is as follows: TGTGCCACCAGTGATTTGGGAAGGAGTCAGTATGGCTACACCTTC. The encoded protein is CATSDLGRSQYGYTF.